The 15 T cell receptor beta chains given below trace back to one sample, sequenced in a study of cytomegalovirus exposure and HLA in healthy donors. PCR was performed using 60 Vbeta and 13 Jbeta primers. Sequenced by immunoSEQ multiplex PCR; TCRdb stores in-frame clones only, minus some. The table lists about 130,000 clones, approximately 80% of them singletons. Sequenced: PBMCs. These receptors were collected from a female donor in good health and CMV-seronegative.

This chain joins TRBV28 and TRBJ1-1; possibly TRBD1 for D (6 bases). Germline V gene sequence: CDR1 MDHEN, CDR2 SYDVKM. The CDR3 contains 12 residues. The V end lost 2 bases, the J end lost 11 bases, and 12 bases lay between the germline ends. The CDR3 region has the DNA TGTGCCAGCAGTTTACCCACAGGGCGGGCTTTCTTT. This translates into CASSLPTGRAFF.

This clone is a singleton in its sample. The V call is TRBV5-4, the J call TRBJ2-1; 11 nucleotides agree with TRBD2. Germline CDR1 reads SGHNT; CDR2 reads YYREEE (reference sequence). V dropped 3 bases and J dropped 9; count of bases not matched to a gene: 8. The CDR3 loop spans 15 amino acids. The CDR3 region is CASSSLLAGDGEQFF. The CDR3 region has the DNA TGTGCCAGCAGCTCTTTACTAGCGGGAGACGGTGAGCAGTTCTTC.

This clone was seen a handful of times. This chain links TRBV7-2 with TRBJ2-7; tentative D call: TRBD2 (5 bases). V dropped 1 base and J dropped 2 bases, with 12 bases sitting between them. The CDR3 has 15 amino acids. Per germline, CDR1 SGHTA and CDR2 FQGNSA. CDR3 protein: CASSLGPGYPYEQYF. For the CDR3, the DNA is TGTGCCAGCAGCTTAGGTCCGGGATATCCCTACGAGCAGTACTTC.

CDR3 in amino acids: CASSLWDSITIGYTF. The CDR3 nucleotides are TGTGCCAGCAGTTTATGGGACAGCATAACTATTGGCTACACCTTC. V usage is TRBV28 and J usage is TRBJ1-2; TRBD1 is a possible D gene (6 bases). The length of the CDR3 is 15 residues. The germline gives CDR1 MDHEN, CDR2 SYDVKM. Trimming removed 0 bases from V and 7 bases from J, with 15 bases in between.

The chain recombines TRBV5-1 with TRBJ2-7, with 7 positions matching TRBD1. V lost 6 bases, J lost 2 bases, and 8 bases stayed unmatched. Germline assignment: CDR1 SGHRS and CDR2 YFSETQ. This CDR3 has 14 amino acids. CDR3 in DNA: TGCGCCAGCACCCCCGGAACAGGGGCCTACGAGCAGTACTTC. This translates into CASTPGTGAYEQYF.

The chain's CDR3 is CAISTLAGDSYEQYF. DNA for the CDR3: TGTGCCATCAGTACACTAGCGGGCGACTCCTACGAGCAGTACTTC. The V and J genes are TRBV10-3 and TRBJ2-7; 9 bases agree with TRBD2. Looked up from germline, CDR1 is ENHRY and CDR2 is SYGVKD. The CDR3 is 15 residues long. After removal of 5 bases from V and 0 bases from J, the junction contained 5 bases not matched to a gene.

This sequence joins TRBV4-3 and TRBJ2-1, with D tentatively TRBD2 (6 bases). Germline V CDR1 and CDR2: LGHNA, YSLEER. The CDR3 runs 16 residues. Between the trimmed V and J ends, which lost 0 bases and 5 bases, there was a span of 14 bases. CDR3 sequence (DNA): TGCGCCAGCAGCCAAGATATCGGGGGTTGGGACAATGAGCAGTTCTTC. It is translated as CASSQDIGGWDNEQFF.

The J gene is TRBJ2-2, the V gene TRBV19; 8 bases fit TRBD2. V lost 3 bases to trimming and J lost 3 bases; unmatched junction nucleotides: 9. Germline CDR1 LNHDA, CDR2 SQIVND (reference sequence). The CDR3 is made up of 17 amino acids. The CDR3 DNA is TGTGCCAGTAGTATGGCCGGGAGGGCCTCTTACACCGGGGAGCTGTTTTTT. This gives the protein CASSMAGRASYTGELFF.

This clone has more than one count but fewer than ten. The chain combines TRBV5-1 with TRBJ2-5; TRBD2 aligns across 10 bases. Trimming removed 0 bases from V and 5 bases from J; junction bases left unmatched: 4. This CDR3 is built from 15 residues. Germline CDR1 is SGHRS and CDR2 is YFSETQ. The CDR3 DNA reads as TGCGCCAGCAGCTTGGTGGCTAGCGGGAGTGAGACCCAGTACTTC. It codes for CASSLVASGSETQYF.

The chain uses TRBV7-3 and TRBJ2-1, with 9 bases matching TRBD2. This CDR3 comprises 15 residues. The V and J ends lost 4 bases and 7 bases, in that order; junction bases with no gene match: 8. The germline CDR1 and CDR2 sequences are SGHTA and FQGTGA. Here the CDR3 reads CASSYGLAPVNEQFF. In nucleotides, the CDR3 is TGTGCCAGCAGCTACGGACTAGCGCCCGTAAATGAGCAGTTCTTC.

The chain employs TRBV27 and TRBJ2-7, with 10 positions matching TRBD2. Germline V gives CDR1 MNHEY, CDR2 SMNVEV (reference sequence). The CDR3 loop spans 15 amino acids. The V gene end was trimmed by 7 bases and the J gene end by 7 bases; junction bases not matched to a gene: 13. CDR3 residues: CASTQSTGLAREQYF. The CDR3, as DNA: TGTGCCAGCACCCAGTCGACGGGACTAGCGCGGGAGCAGTACTTC.

The rearrangement joins TRBV6-1 to TRBJ2-7; 7 bases agree with TRBD1. V trimming: 7 bases; J trimming: 7 bases; junction bases outside the gene matches: 13. This CDR3 comprises 14 residues. Germline CDR1 reads MNHNS; CDR2 reads SASEGT. The CDR3 spells CASTTTGTGLEQYF. Here the CDR3 DNA reads TGTGCCAGCACTACGACAGGGACGGGCTTGGAGCAGTACTTC.

In this sample, this clone turned up a few times. The V and J genes are TRBV6-1 and TRBJ2-1; TRBD1 aligns across 9 bases. After removal of 10 bases from V and 2 bases from J, the junction contained 9 bases not matched to a gene. The CDR3 is 15 amino acids. Germline assignment: CDR1 MNHNS and CDR2 SASEGT. The CDR3 DNA reads as TGTGCCACCCAGCCGGACAGGGGTCCCTACAATGAGCAGTTCTTC. Its protein product is CATQPDRGPYNEQFF.

This clone was detected only once. V usage is TRBV6-4 and J usage is TRBJ2-3, with 8 bases lining up with TRBD1. The CDR3 length is 14 residues. CDR1 is MRHNA and CDR2 is SNTAGT in the germline V gene. The J segment lost 6 bases and the V segment lost 6 bases, leaving 8 bases of the junction unmatched. The CDR3, as DNA: TGTGCCAGCAGCCAGGGGGCGCCTACGGATACGCAGTATTTT. Protein product: CASSQGAPTDTQYF.

A few counts support this clone. The V call is TRBV28, the J call TRBJ1-5, with D possibly being TRBD1 (5 bases). The CDR3 has 18 residues. V lost 2 bases to trimming and J lost 2 bases, with 19 bases between them. CDR1 is MDHEN and CDR2 is SYDVKM in the germline V gene. CDR3 in DNA: TGTGCCAGCAGTTTAGGGGGAGGAGGAGGGTTTGGCAATCAGCCCCAGCATTTT. It codes for CASSLGGGGGFGNQPQHF. The complete variable domain, with remaining parts taken from reference TRBV28 and TRBJ1-5, reads DVKVTQSSRYLVKRTGEKVFLECVQDMDHENMFWYRQDPGLGLRLIYFSYDVKMKEKGDIPEGYSVSREKKERFSLILESASTNQTSMYLCASSLGGGGGFGNQPQHFGDGTRLSIL.